This T cell receptor beta chain was recovered during a study of shared clonotypes between healthy human individuals (dated by TCRdb to the early 2020s). Looking at the study overall: The cohort comprised two women and a few men aged 18 to 49 years. For each donor, CD4 naive and CD4 memory were each given three plates, CD8 naive was given two plates, and CD8 memory was given one plate. To estimate repertoire size and how much clonotype sharing occurs between individuals, the study deeply sequenced the blood TCR repertoires of five or six healthy adults. Different laboratories and diverse techniques were used to prepare libraries and sequence TCR repertoires, to increase sequencing depth and limit assay-specific biases. Between about 0.8 and 9.5 billion PBMCs per donor were obtained by leukapheresis. Overall study results and their limits: Only blood was sampled, and tissue TCR repertoires likely differ from those in blood. Incomplete sequencing was indicated by rarefaction of sorted-subset datasets, despite the large sequencing depth. Naive subsets generally had larger estimated clonotype richness than memory subsets did. Pairwise subsampling led to the expectation that sequencing depth would affect the degree of clonotype sharing among donors. Higher generation probabilities were observed for clonotypes shared by all four sorted-subset donors than for non-shared clonotypes. The small number of donors limited the genetic and exposure-history diversity represented. When a handful of donors were compared, the shared fraction of clonotypes was about 5% for naive CD4, approximately 3.5% for naive CD8, 2% to 2.5% for memory CD4, and 0.4% for memory CD8.

TCR CDR3 regions were amplified from genomic DNA by multiplex PCR using the deep immunoSEQ assay. Genomic DNA extracted from each cell subset was distributed evenly over all wells of several immunoSEQ 96-well plates, and each plate served as one replicate. Each replicate PCR for sorted subsets received roughly 200 ng genomic DNA, equal to 28,000 or so T cell genomes. The purified libraries were quantified using a Qubit 3.0 fluorometer, sized with a Bioanalyzer 2100, and then quantified again using the KAPA Library Quantification kit. Every immunoSEQ 96-well plate was sequenced on a dedicated single-read 150-cycle Illumina NextSeq 550 flow cell. The paper's data handling went like this. Because the immunoSEQ output held only junctional sequences and lacked quality scores, the filtering could not match the filtering applied to full-length reads. Sequences were annotated with PyIR, a Python wrapper for IgBLAST v1.9, using IMGT germline references to assign V/J genes and CDR3. Reads with weak V/J assignments (E-value above 1e-6), missing CDR3, stop codons, out-of-frame junctions, or ambiguous translated residues were removed. V3J clonotypes were defined by identical inferred V gene, J gene, and CDR3 amino acid sequence. Percentage overlap between repertoires was computed as shared unique clonotypes divided by the size of the smaller repertoire. Three approaches were used to assess repertoire richness: RTK rarefaction, the Chao1 estimator, and Recon v2.1 estimates of unobserved clonotypes. Generation probabilities for all TCRbeta clonotypes obtained by the gDNA method from a few donors were computed using OLGA. Entries here come from immuneACCESS through TCRdb and include only in-frame sequences with V and J called. Some clones fail to appear in such tables; in the studies checked, an unresolved V gene covers under half of the shortfall, and the cause of the remainder is unknown. That table gives V, J and clone size, and the DNA gave D and trimming. The sample has about 2.1 million clones on record, around 93% of them singletons. The ten largest clones add up to roughly 1.7% of the sample.

Turning to this clone: The clone's antigen remains unknown. The record has no base qualities; no much larger clone is one base away.

For the CD8 naive samples, CD45RO-negative cells were positively selected for CCR7, yielding a CD45RA+CCR7+ population from which TemRA cells were excluded. Healthy HIV-negative adults with no recently reported acute infections or vaccinations were included as donors. Every donor was a Caucasian adult residing in Nashville, Tennessee, USA. Blood was collected by leukapheresis, and PBMCs were isolated by Ficoll-Histopaque density gradient centrifugation and then cryopreserved in liquid nitrogen vapor phase. Purity and quantity of every magnetically sorted T cell population were checked by analytical flow cytometry. Genomic DNA was isolated from every sorted fraction and measured by UV absorbance on a Nanodrop 2000c. V is reduced by 4 bases and J by 0 bases, leaving a spacing of 13 bases between them. There are 16 amino acids in the CDR3, from cysteine to phenylalanine inclusive. Solely the CDR3 DNA is kept, with 48 bases framed from the first base. Via the germline V gene, CDR1 is MDHEN and CDR2 SYDVKM.

Here the chain combines TRBV28 and TRBJ2-4, with the identity of the D gene unclear. Sequenced material: naive CD8+ T cells from PBMCs. The sample's cell subset or site, from its label and the paper: CD45RA+CCR7+. The sequence derives from a man between 18 and 29 years old in good health. Some clones in this sample may be carry-over from other donors' samples. Read as DNA, the sequence is TGTGCCAGCAGTTCATCTGTCACGATAGCCAAAAACATTCAGTACTTC. This sequence encodes CASSSSVTIAKNIQYF. The variable domain in full, with residues beyond the CDR3 obtained from the reference TRBV28 and TRBJ2-4 genes, is DVKVTQSSRYLVKRTGEKVFLECVQDMDHENMFWYRQDPGLGLRLIYFSYDVKMKEKGDIPEGYSVSREKKERFSLILESASTNQTSMYLCASSSSVTIAKNIQYFGAGTRLSVL.